The source of this T cell receptor beta chain is a study of cytomegalovirus exposure and HLA in healthy donors. Study summary: The 90 to 150 validation repertoires used the same platform as the 550 to 700 first-cohort repertoires (as reported by a later analysis).

Separate from the approximately 670-subject first cohort, the 120-subject validation cohort was the one that the donors belonged to. Sequenced by immunoSEQ multiplex PCR; TCRdb stores in-frame clones only, minus some. The repertoire holds some 70,000 clones, with roughly 97% as singletons. Study-level findings and limits: One later analysis, an examination of the 100 to 150 validation repertoires, found that first-cohort TCR clusters tended to co-occur in them.

As for this clone: Its antigen is not known.

The clonotype comes from a man between 18 and 29 years old in good health and CMV-seronegative. Sequenced input: PBMCs.

Here the CDR3 reads CASSAQGIQETQYF. The DNA of the CDR3 is TGTGCCAGCAGTGCACAGGGTATTCAAGAGACCCAGTACTTC. The chain carries TRBV2 and TRBJ2-5, with D perhaps matching TRBD1 (6 bases). This CDR3 spans 14 amino acids. Germline CDR1 reads SNHLY; CDR2 reads FYNNEI. The V and J ends lost 4 bases and 2 bases respectively, with 11 bases between them.